These T cell receptor beta chains were read from a single sample in a study of blood T cell repertoires in COVID-19. Sequencing used immunoSEQ multiplex PCR; TCRdb keeps in-frame clones, though not all of them. The repertoire holds a few hundred thousand clones, about 87% seen once, with roughly 4% in the top ten. Sequences were obtained from peripheral blood. The receptors derive from a man aged 55 to 70 who had recovered from COVID-19. CDR3s include the opening cysteine and the closing phenylalanine or tryptophan. Fields, in order: V gene, J gene, clone size, CDR3 length, D gene, CDR3 DNA, CDR3 protein. A D gene is named only where the DNA matches it firmly. The size field is filled for only some rows; it gives once, few, many or a size class.

TRBV9	TRBJ2-2	few	14	TRBD2	TGTGCTACTGCCCCGGCGGGGGACACCGGGGAGCTGTTTTTT	CATAPAGDTGELFF
TRBV14	TRBJ1-6	few	18	TRBD1	TGTGCCAGCAGCCTGGGCCATTCGGACAGGGGGATTTATGAGGCCCTCCACTTT	CASSLGHSDRGIYEALHF
TRBV6-5	TRBJ1-3	once	14	NA	TGTGCCGCGGAGGGACTTATCTCTGGAAACACCATATATTTT	CAAEGLISGNTIYF
TRBV6-5	TRBJ1-6	NA	16	TRBD1	TGTGCCAGCAGTTTCGCTAACAGGGGCCGTAATTCACCCCTCCACTTT	CASSFANRGRNSPLHF
TRBV5-4	TRBJ1-1	NA	13	NA	TGTGCCAGCAGCTTGAGAGGGATGACTGAAGCTTTCTTT	CASSLRGMTEAFF
TRBV13	TRBJ1-1	NA	13	NA	TGTGCCAGCAGCCGAACAGGCGCCACTGAAGCTTTCTTT	CASSRTGATEAFF
TRBV20-1	TRBJ2-3	NA	18	NA	TGCAGTGCTAGTGCACTCTCTCTGGCCCGTCAGGGATCAGATACGCAGTATTTT	CSASALSLARQGSDTQYF
TRBV27	TRBJ1-2	NA	16	NA	TGTGCCAGCAGTCCGAGTGGGCGACGGCTGGGTCTTGGCTACACCTTC	CASSPSGRRLGLGYTF
TRBV9	TRBJ2-5	NA	15	TRBD1	TGTGCCAGCAGCGTAGAGGGGCAGGGGGAAGAGACCCAGTACTTC	CASSVEGQGEETQYF
TRBV20-1	TRBJ1-1	NA	11	NA	TGCAGTGCTACGAGGGTTACTGAAGCTTTCTTT	CSATRVTEAFF
TRBV19	TRBJ2-1	NA	16	TRBD1	TGTGCCAGTAGTATAGTCACGGGACAGGCTAACAATGAGCAGTTCTTC	CASSIVTGQANNEQFF
TRBV18	TRBJ1-4	once	18	TRBD1	TGTGCCAGCTCACCTCGCGGGACAGACTACTCAACTAAGGAAAAACTGTTTTTT	CASSPRGTDYSTKEKLFF
TRBV6-1	TRBJ2-7	NA	16	TRBD1	TGTGCCAGCAGTGAAGCAAGGACAGGCCTTCCCTACGAGCAGTACTTC	CASSEARTGLPYEQYF
TRBV5-1	TRBJ2-1	once	11	NA	TGCGCCAGCAGCGTTAGCGGAGAGCAGTTCTTC	CASSVSGEQFF
TRBV25-1	TRBJ1-3	once	13	NA	TGTGCCAGCAGTCCCCTCTCTGGAAACACCATATATTTT	CASSPLSGNTIYF
TRBV29-1	TRBJ1-5	NA	14	NA	TGCAGCGTTGTTTTTCTGTCTGCAGATCAGCCCCAGCATTTT	CSVVFLSADQPQHF
TRBV7-3	TRBJ1-4	NA	15	NA	TGTGCCAGCAGCTTCCCCCCCGGACAGCGGGAAAAACTGTTTTTT	CASSFPPGQREKLFF
TRBV7-9	TRBJ1-4	NA	14	NA	TGTGCCAGCAGCTTGGAGGCAACTAATGAAAAACTGTTTTTT	CASSLEATNEKLFF
TRBV4-2	TRBJ2-1	once	18	TRBD2	TGTGCCAGCAGCCAAGGTTTTCTAGCGGGGGGGGACTACAATGAGCAGTTCTTC	CASSQGFLAGGDYNEQFF
TRBV19	TRBJ1-4	NA	14	NA	TGTGCCAGTAGTCCCCGGGGGGCGAGGGAAAAACTGTTTTTT	CASSPRGAREKLFF
TRBV25-1	TRBJ1-2	NA	13	NA	TGTGCCAGCAGTGAAAGGCAGGGAGGTGGCTACACCTTC	CASSERQGGGYTF
TRBV2	TRBJ2-5	NA	12	NA	TGTGCCAGCACCCGGGTGATGGAGACCCAGTACTTC	CASTRVMETQYF
TRBV5-4	TRBJ1-2	NA	15	NA	TGTGCCAGCAGCTTGGTGGGGGGGTCCCTCTATGGCTACACCTTC	CASSLVGGSLYGYTF
TRBV5-5	TRBJ2-3	NA	12	TRBD1	TGTGCCTTTGGACAGGACCTCTATACGCAGTATTTT	CAFGQDLYTQYF
TRBV7-3	TRBJ2-2	NA	17	NA	TGTGCCAGCAGCTTAATTCAGCTAAGGGCGGGTACCGGGGAGCTGTTTTTT	CASSLIQLRAGTGELFF
TRBV7-6	TRBJ1-5	NA	15	TRBD1	TGTGCCAGCAGCACCGGACAGGGGAGCAATCAGCCCCAGCATTTT	CASSTGQGSNQPQHF
TRBV9	TRBJ2-7	NA	18	TRBD1	TGTGCCAGCAGCCCGAGAGGGGCCGGGACAGGGGGTTCCTACGAGCAGTACTTC	CASSPRGAGTGGSYEQYF
TRBV7-2	TRBJ1-2	NA	16	NA	TGTGCCAGCAGCTTTCACATCCCGGGCAGGGGTCGGGGCTACACCTTC	CASSFHIPGRGRGYTF
TRBV21-1	TRBJ2-7	NA	16	NA	TGTGCCAGCAGCAAATATTTGTTCGGCAGGGGATACGAGCAGTACTTC	CASSKYLFGRGYEQYF
TRBV6-5	TRBJ1-4	NA	15	NA	TGTGCCAGCAGTTACGGCCGGACAGCTAATGAAAAACTGTTTTTT	CASSYGRTANEKLFF
TRBV5-4	TRBJ2-5	NA	18	TRBD2	TGTGCCAGCAGCCCCCTGGGACTAGCGGGGGGGGAAAAAGAGACCCAGTACTTC	CASSPLGLAGGEKETQYF
TRBV9	TRBJ2-3	NA	15	NA	TGTGCCAGCAGCCCCCGACTCTCCGGCACAGATACGCAGTATTTT	CASSPRLSGTDTQYF
TRBV5-5	TRBJ2-7	once	15	TRBD1	TGTGCCAGCAGCTGGGGGACAGCGGTCTCCTACGAGCAGTACTTC	CASSWGTAVSYEQYF
TRBV11-2	TRBJ2-7	NA	14	TRBD2	TGTGCCAGCAGCTTAGTTGCGGGGGGCGGCGAGCAGTACTTC	CASSLVAGGGEQYF
TRBV4-2	TRBJ1-2	NA	17	NA	TGTGCCAGCAGCCAAGATAAATCGGGACTCTCAACCACTGGCTACACCTTC	CASSQDKSGLSTTGYTF
TRBV9	TRBJ2-7	NA	16	TRBD2	TGTGCCAGCAGCGCGAAGGCCAGCGGGGGGCCGTACGAGCAGTACTTC	CASSAKASGGPYEQYF
TRBV29-1	TRBJ2-7	NA	14	NA	TGCAGCGTTGAGGCCCCTGGGGCGCCCTACGAGCAGTACTTC	CSVEAPGAPYEQYF
TRBV15	TRBJ1-1	few	17	TRBD1	TGTGCCACCAGCCCACGACGACAGGGTACAAAGAACACTGAAGCTTTCTTT	CATSPRRQGTKNTEAFF
TRBV7-9	TRBJ2-5	NA	16	TRBD1	TGTGCCAGCAGCTCCAGGGGGCGAGTCCCCCAAGAGACCCAGTACTTC	CASSSRGRVPQETQYF
TRBV6-5	TRBJ1-1	NA	14	TRBD1	TGTGCCAGCAGGGGACAGGGTAACTGGGGGGAGGCTTTCTTT	CASRGQGNWGEAFF
TRBV24-1	TRBJ2-1	NA	16	TRBD1	TGTGCCACCAGTGACCCGACAGGGGGCGCCTACAATGAGCAGTTCTTC	CATSDPTGGAYNEQFF
TRBV4-2	TRBJ1-4	NA	12	TRBD1	TGTGCCAGCAGCCAAGGGGGACAGAAACTGTTTTTT	CASSQGGQKLFF
TRBV7-8	TRBJ1-3	NA	17	TRBD1	TGTGCCAGCAGCTTAGCGTCCGGGACAGGCTCTGGAAACACCATATATTTT	CASSLASGTGSGNTIYF
TRBV10-3	TRBJ2-3	NA	16	TRBD1	TGTGCCATCAGTGGACGGACAGGGGGCGCTTCGGATACGCAGTATTTT	CAISGRTGGASDTQYF
TRBV5-1	TRBJ2-1	NA	16	TRBD1	TGCGCCAGCAGCTTGGCGTCCGGACAGGTTTACAATGAGCAGTTCTTC	CASSLASGQVYNEQFF
TRBV30	TRBJ1-3	NA	13	NA	TGTGCCTGGAGTCCGGGGACTCCCTCGGGGATATATTTT	CAWSPGTPSGIYF
TRBV19	TRBJ2-7	NA	16	NA	TGTGCCAGTAGTATAGTAGCCGGACAGAAATCCTACGAGCAGTACTTC	CASSIVAGQKSYEQYF
TRBV6-2/TRBV6-3	TRBJ1-1	NA	15	TRBD1	TGTGCCAGCAGTTCCCCCCATAGGGGGCAAACTGAAGCTTTCTTT	CASSSPHRGQTEAFF
TRBV9	TRBJ1-1	NA	15	NA	TGTGCCAGCAGCGCGCTGGCACAGTTGAACACTGAAGCTTTCTTT	CASSALAQLNTEAFF
TRBV11-3	TRBJ2-1	NA	16	TRBD1	TGTGCCAGCCAGAAACCGGGACAGGGAGTGGACAATGAGCAGTTCTTC	CASQKPGQGVDNEQFF
TRBV21-1	TRBJ2-1	NA	18	NA	TGTGCCAGCAGCAAAAAAAGGATACGGGGGAATTCCTACAATGAGCAGTTCTTC	CASSKKRIRGNSYNEQFF
TRBV4-2	TRBJ2-3	NA	17	TRBD2	TGTGCCAGCAGCAAAGAAGGTAGCGGGGGGGCTGTAGATACGCAGTATTTT	CASSKEGSGGAVDTQYF
TRBV19	TRBJ2-7	NA	13	TRBD2	TGTGCCAGTTCTAGCGGGGCCGACGCCCCCGGGTACTTC	CASSSGADAPGYF